Included here is one TCR beta chain sequence, with context. The target antigen is unknown. Trimming took 1 base from V and 8 from J; bases not matched to a gene: 10. Germline V gives CDR1 LNHDA, CDR2 SQIVND (reference sequence). The CDR3 runs 16 residues. This sample was taken from a study of cytomegalovirus exposure and HLA in healthy donors. Study-wide results and limits: Accurate prediction of HLA-A and HLA-B alleles (for most subjects) was reportedly achieved from TCR beta sequences. A later analysis by the authors found several of the most significant clusters apparently linked to common viral pathogens.

Researchers ran the PCR with 60 Vbeta and 13 Jbeta primers. Profiling relied on immunoSEQ multiplex PCR, and the TCRdb table lists in-frame clones only, not all of them. The sample consists of about 130,000 clones, 74% of them appearing once. The receptor comes from a woman between 45 and 65 years old in good health and CMV-seropositive. The rearrangement links TRBV19 to TRBJ2-1, with 8 bases fitting TRBD2. The sequenced material came from PBMCs. The CDR3 region has the DNA TGTGCCAGTAGTATAGCGAAACGGGGGGGCTCCCATGAGCAGTTCTTC. It specifies CASSIAKRGGSHEQFF.